One and the same sample provided the 25 T cell receptor beta chains below, sequenced in a study of identical twins. TCRdb independently ran MiXCR on the 5' RACE reads; one entry per CDR3 protein. The data hold around 530,000 distinct CDR3 sequences, with approximately 14% observed a single time. These data were also filed under a second study, of yellow fever vaccine responses in identical twins.

The sample was CD4+ T cells sorted from blood. Receptor source: a woman aged 18-29 years in good health.

This clonotype was detected a few times. The V gene is TRBV5-1, the J gene TRBJ2-7; D is uncertain. CDR1 is SGHRS, CDR2 YFSETQ, per germline. Trimming removed 0 bases from V and 3 bases from J, with 10 bases in between. The CDR3 length is 14 residues. DNA for the CDR3: TGCGCCAGCAGCTTGGCCGGATACAACTACGAGCAGTACTTC. Its translation is CASSLAGYNYEQYF.

This chain uses TRBV3-1 with TRBJ2-3, with D tentatively TRBD2 (6 bases). The V end lost 0 bases, the J end lost 8 bases, and 9 bases lay between the germline ends. From germline, CDR1 is LGHDT and CDR2 YNNKEL (reference sequence). The CDR3 contains 13 residues. CDR3 residues: CASSQDRGGTQYF. Written as DNA, the CDR3 is TGTGCCAGCAGCCAAGATAGGGGAGGTACGCAGTATTTT.

The chain has TRBV5-1 and TRBJ2-7; 7 nucleotides align to TRBD1. The CDR3 covers 17 residues. V lost 0 bases and J lost 2; bases outside the gene matches: 11. Looked up from germline, CDR1 is SGHRS and CDR2 is YFSETQ. The CDR3 sequence is CASSLVVLRDRPYEQYF. In DNA form, the CDR3 reads TGCGCCAGCAGCTTGGTGGTATTACGGGACAGACCCTACGAGCAGTACTTC.

This chain joins TRBV6-4 and TRBJ2-5; D may match TRBD1 or TRBD2 (5 bases each). The germline V gene has CDR1 MRHNA and CDR2 SNTAGT. V lost 5 bases and J 1 base, leaving 32 bases between the germline ends. The CDR3 is 21 amino acids. As DNA, the CDR3 is TGTGCCAGCAGTCCCCTAGGGGCCCCCTTAAAACCGGGACGCTCCCAAGAGACCCAGTACTTC. Translating gives CASSPLGAPLKPGRSQETQYF.

This clonotype was seen more than once but under ten times. The rearrangement uses TRBV29-1 and TRBJ2-3; TRBD2 is a possible D gene (5 bases). With 1 base removed from V and 2 bases from J, the gap between germline ends came to 13 bases. The CDR3 is 15 residues long. CDR1 SQVTM and CDR2 ANQGSEA come from the germline V gene. The CDR3 region is CSVEVAREFTDTQYF. CDR3 bases: TGCAGCGTTGAAGTAGCGAGGGAGTTCACAGATACGCAGTATTTT.

The chain recombines TRBV28 with TRBJ2-5; the D gene is possibly TRBD2 (6 bases). CDR1 and CDR2 from the germline V gene are MDHEN and SYDVKM. V lost 4 bases and J 5 bases, leaving 11 bases between the germline ends. The CDR3 length is 13 residues. CDR3 nucleotides: TGTGCCAGCAGTTGGCGGGGTTGGGAGACCCAGTACTTC. Translating gives CASSWRGWETQYF.

This clonotype showed up many times. The V call is TRBV25-1, the J call TRBJ1-4; weak D call: TRBD1 (5 bases). Per germline, CDR1 MGHDK and CDR2 SYGVNS. The CDR3 is 17 amino acids. Trimming took 2 bases from V and 4 from J, leaving 17 bases between them. CDR3 sequence (DNA): TGTGCCAGCAGTGAAGGGTTCGGGCAGAGGGGTAATGAAAAACTGTTTTTT. This sequence encodes CASSEGFGQRGNEKLFF.

This clonotype showed up just a few times. This rearrangement joins TRBV10-2 to TRBJ2-1, with no clear D. The CDR3 is 15 residues long. Trimming removed 0 bases at V and 6 bases at J, with 12 bases between. From germline, CDR1 is WSHSY and CDR2 SAAADI. CDR3 coding DNA: TGCGCCAGCAGTGAGTCCCCTCCAACGGGCAATGAGCAGTTCTTC. It encodes CASSESPPTGNEQFF.

This chain links TRBV20-1 with TRBJ1-4, with D perhaps matching TRBD1 (6 bases). CDR1 DFQATT and CDR2 SNEGSKA come from the germline V gene (reference sequence). V lost 2 bases to trimming and J lost 8 bases, with 15 bases between them. CDR3 length: 14 residues. The CDR3 is CSARRADREEKLFF. CDR3 nucleotide sequence: TGCAGTGCTAGACGAGCGGACAGAGAAGAAAAACTGTTTTTT.

J is TRBJ2-1 and V is TRBV27, with TRBD2 identical over 9 bases. CDR1 and CDR2 (germline): MNHEY, SMNVEV (reference sequence). Losses at the gene ends were 4 bases for V and 14 bases for J; bases not matched to a gene: 15. This CDR3 is 15 amino acids long. This CDR3 is CASSSGGSGRIREFF. Here the CDR3 DNA reads TGTGCCAGCAGTTCAGGAGGTAGCGGGAGAATTCGGGAGTTCTTC.

This clonotype was picked up a small number of times. The chain carries TRBV12-3 or TRBV12-4 and TRBJ2-1; D is perhaps TRBD1 (6 bases). The V gene lost 6 bases and the J gene lost 4 bases, with 10 bases spanning the gap. The CDR3 runs 13 residues. The CDR3 bases are TGTGCCAGCAGGATACAGGGTTACAATGAGCAGTTCTTC. Amino acids: CASRIQGYNEQFF.

This rearrangement joins TRBV15 to TRBJ2-7; 9 nucleotides match TRBD2. This CDR3 has 18 amino acids. J was trimmed by 3 bases and V by 0 bases; bases with no gene match: 12. Germline V gene sequence: CDR1 LNHNV, CDR2 YYDKDF (reference sequence). CDR3: CATSREAGGALGSYEQYF. As DNA, the CDR3 is TGTGCCACCAGCAGAGAGGCGGGAGGGGCTCTCGGGAGCTACGAGCAGTACTTC.

The chain combines TRBV7-9 with TRBJ2-2; D gene uncertain. This CDR3 contains 12 residues. Between the trimmed V and J ends, which lost 2 bases and 7 bases, there was a span of 5 bases. Germline lookup yields CDR1 SEHNR and CDR2 FQNEAQ (reference sequence). The DNA of the CDR3 is TGTGCCAGCAGCTTACCGTACGGGGAGCTGTTTTTT. Translating gives CASSLPYGELFF.

This clonotype has ten or more counts. The chain combines TRBV12-3 or TRBV12-4 with TRBJ1-1; maybe TRBD1 (5 bases). CDR3 length equals 14 residues. V dropped 4 bases and J dropped 6 bases, with 15 bases sitting between them. Here the CDR3 reads CASSSDSLRAEAFF. In nucleotides, the CDR3 is TGTGCCAGCAGTTCTGACAGTCTCCGGGCTGAAGCTTTCTTT.

This clonotype turned up a few times. The chain couples TRBV29-1 to TRBJ2-5; 7 bases agree with TRBD1. Germline CDR1 is SQVTM and CDR2 is ANQGSEA. CDR3 length equals 13 residues. V lost 7 bases and J lost 2; bases outside the gene matches: 7. CDR3 sequence: CSGQTGPQETQYF. The CDR3 DNA reads as TGCAGCGGCCAGACAGGGCCTCAAGAGACCCAGTACTTC.

The rearrangement joins TRBV6-1 to TRBJ2-2; 8 positions agree with TRBD2. The germline V gene encodes CDR1 MNHNS and CDR2 SASEGT. The CDR3 is 16 amino acids. With V trimmed by 5 bases and J by 2 bases, 7 bases remained unmatched. The CDR3 DNA follows: TGTGCCAGCAGTCATAAGCGGGGGCCCAACACCGGGGAGCTGTTTTTT. Translated: CASSHKRGPNTGELFF.

This clonotype was seen a few times. The chain uses TRBV5-1 and TRBJ2-2; 7 nucleotides align to TRBD1. The V gene's germline CDR1 is SGHRS and CDR2 YFSETQ. This CDR3 has 16 residues. V was clipped by 3 bases and J by 3 bases; unmatched bases: 8. The CDR3: CASSSTGLGDTGELFF. In DNA, the CDR3 is TGCGCCAGCAGCTCGACAGGGCTCGGGGACACCGGGGAGCTGTTTTTT.

This clonotype was observed a single time. V gene TRBV19 combines with J gene TRBJ2-5; 7 bases agree with TRBD2. The germline V gene has CDR1 LNHDA and CDR2 SQIVND (reference sequence). The CDR3 runs to 14 residues. After removal of 6 bases from V and 6 bases from J, the junction contained 10 bases not matched to a gene. Here the CDR3 reads CASSPSSGVKTQYF. The CDR3 DNA follows: TGTGCCAGTAGCCCCTCTAGCGGTGTAAAGACCCAGTACTTC.

The chain employs TRBV7-9 and TRBJ1-1; 7 nucleotides match TRBD1. The CDR3 has 14 residues. After removal of 5 bases from V and 6 bases from J, the junction contained 9 bases not matched to a gene. Germline-derived CDR1 and CDR2 are SEHNR and FQNEAQ (reference sequence). Written as DNA, the CDR3 is TGTGCCAGCAGCGCCAAACAGGGGAGGTCTGAAGCTTTCTTT. Residues: CASSAKQGRSEAFF.

This clonotype was detected ten times or more. V gene TRBV28 combines with J gene TRBJ2-7, with TRBD2 identical over 12 bases. V lost 4 bases, J lost 3 bases, and 13 bases stayed unmatched. The CDR3 extends over 18 amino acids. Germline V gene data show CDR1 as MDHEN and CDR2 as SYDVKM. CDR3 coding DNA: TGTGCCAGCAGTTCCGCGGGACTAGCGGGCCAAGGAGACTACGAGCAGTACTTC. This codes for CASSSAGLAGQGDYEQYF.

The V call is TRBV15, the J call TRBJ2-3; tentative D call: TRBD2 (5 bases). CDR1 and CDR2 (germline): LNHNV, YYDKDF (reference sequence). Trimming pared 5 bases from V and 2 bases from J, leaving 11 bases between. The CDR3 contains 14 residues. This CDR3 is CATSLGLSTDTQYF. CDR3 coding DNA: TGTGCCACCAGCCTAGGACTTTCCACAGATACGCAGTATTTT.

The chain has TRBV28 and TRBJ2-3; 7 nucleotides match TRBD2. Germline V CDR1 and CDR2: MDHEN, SYDVKM. The length of the CDR3 is 15 residues. V gave up 5 bases and J gave up 2 bases; unmatched junction bases: 7. The CDR3 coding sequence is TGTGCCAGCAGTAACCCTAGCGGAAACACAGATACGCAGTATTTT. Translated, it gives CASSNPSGNTDTQYF.

The CDR3 reads CSAIGREGPDEQFF. Written as DNA, the CDR3 is TGCAGTGCTATTGGGCGGGAGGGCCCTGATGAGCAGTTCTTC. The J gene is TRBJ2-1, the V gene TRBV20-1, with 9 bases lining up with TRBD2. From germline, CDR1 is DFQATT and CDR2 SNEGSKA (reference sequence). Trimming at V came to 4 bases and at J to 8 bases, leaving 9 bases not matched to a gene. This CDR3 is built from 14 residues.

This chain links TRBV5-1 with TRBJ2-5; 8 positions agree with TRBD1. In germline, CDR1 is SGHRS, CDR2 YFSETQ. Trimming cost V 7 bases and J 2 bases; bases outside gene matches: 13. There are 16 residues in the CDR3. The CDR3 loop reads CASLRTGTGVQETQYF. The CDR3 DNA reads as TGCGCCAGCCTCCGAACCGGGACAGGAGTGCAAGAGACCCAGTACTTC.

This clonotype has only a few counts. V and J are TRBV2 and TRBJ2-7; no firm D call. Trimming left V 8 bases short and J 1 base short, with 15 bases between. The CDR3 loop spans 14 amino acids. Germline V gives CDR1 SNHLY, CDR2 FYNNEI. The chain's CDR3 is CASCLNYPSYEQYF. The CDR3 region has the DNA TGTGCCAGCTGCCTTAATTACCCTTCCTACGAGCAGTACTTC.